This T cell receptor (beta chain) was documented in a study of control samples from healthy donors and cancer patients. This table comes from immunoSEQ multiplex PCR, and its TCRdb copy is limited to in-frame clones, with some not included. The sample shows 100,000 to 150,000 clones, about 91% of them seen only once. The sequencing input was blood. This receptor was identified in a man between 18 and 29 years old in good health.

The CDR3: CASSQGGDTQYF. The CDR3 DNA reads as TGTGCCAGCTCTCAAGGAGGAGATACGCAGTATTTT. The rearrangement joins TRBV27 to TRBJ2-3; a possible D gene is TRBD2 (5 bases). With 8 bases removed from V and 5 bases from J, the gap between germline ends came to 11 bases. The CDR3 spans 12 residues. The germline CDR1 and CDR2 sequences are MNHEY and SMNVEV (reference sequence).